This TCR beta chain was obtained from a study of T cell responses to AZD1222 COVID-19 vaccine. At the level of the study: Investigators merged groups given second doses at roughly 4 or roughly 12 weeks.

Germline V gives CDR1 LNHDA, CDR2 SQIVND (reference sequence). The CDR3 has 13 amino acids. The trim removed 4 bases at V and 4 bases at J, leaving 0 bases unmatched. Assay: immunoSEQ multiplex PCR; the TCRdb copy retains only in-frame clones and omits some. This sample yields roughly 110,000 clones, of which roughly 90% are seen a single time; under 7% belongs to the top ten. The receptor was derived from an adult in good health. The sequencing here drew on peripheral blood, taken on day 0 of AZD1222 vaccination. V is TRBV19 and J is TRBJ1-4; TRBD1 agrees at 7 bases. CDR3 bases: TGTGCCAGTAGTAGACAGGGTAATGAAAAACTGTTTTTT. Translation: CASSRQGNEKLFF.